These 4 T cell receptor beta chains were sequenced from one sample in a study of shared clonotypes between healthy human individuals. Method: immunoSEQ multiplex PCR; TCRdb's copy keeps in-frame clones and lacks some. This repertoire shows about 1.1 million clones, 70% to 85% found once; its top ten account for 0.85% to 1%. Sequencing input: memory CD4+ T cells from PBMCs. Documented subset: CD45RA-negative fraction. The receptor set was obtained from a young man in good health. Some clones in this sample may be carry-over from other donors' samples.

The chain has TRBV7-2 and TRBJ2-5, with TRBD2 matching 10 bases. Germline assignment: CDR1 SGHTA and CDR2 FQGNSA. With V trimmed by 5 bases and J by 7 bases, 13 bases remained unmatched. The CDR3 runs 16 residues. The CDR3 is CASSRTSGAIVGTQYF. CDR3 DNA: TGTGCCAGCAGCCGAACTAGCGGGGCTATTGTCGGGACCCAGTACTTC.

The V gene is TRBV28, the J gene TRBJ2-1; TRBD1 or TRBD2 may be the D gene (5 bases each). This CDR3 is 13 amino acids long. Germline CDR1 is MDHEN and CDR2 is SYDVKM. Between the trimmed V and J ends, which lost 3 bases and 10 bases, there was a span of 13 bases. As DNA, the CDR3 is TGTGCCAGCAGTTTGTGGCAGGGCGGGGAGCAGTTCTTC. As protein: CASSLWQGGEQFF.

V is TRBV5-1 and J is TRBJ2-1; a possible D gene is TRBD2 (5 bases). The germline V and J ends were trimmed by 5 bases and 0 bases, with 9 bases remaining between them. This CDR3 region has 14 residues. Germline loops: CDR1 SGHRS, CDR2 YFSETQ. The CDR3: CASRLASSYNEQFF. For the CDR3, the DNA is TGCGCCAGCAGGCTAGCTTCCTCCTACAATGAGCAGTTCTTC.

The rearrangement links TRBV28 to TRBJ2-7; perhaps TRBD2 as D (5 bases). Trimming took 2 bases from V and 2 from J, leaving 16 bases between them. In germline, CDR1 is MDHEN, CDR2 SYDVKM. The CDR3 spans 16 residues. The CDR3 is CASSLITGVGAYEQYF. The DNA of the CDR3 is TGTGCCAGCAGTTTAATTACCGGGGTTGGGGCCTACGAGCAGTACTTC. Complete variable domain (other parts from reference TRBV28 and TRBJ2-7): DVKVTQSSRYLVKRTGEKVFLECVQDMDHENMFWYRQDPGLGLRLIYFSYDVKMKEKGDIPEGYSVSREKKERFSLILESASTNQTSMYLCASSLITGVGAYEQYFGPGTRLTVT.